This T cell receptor beta chain was obtained from a study of T cells after yellow fever vaccination. Remarks on this clonotype: Its antigen remains unknown.

V dropped 6 bases and J dropped 6; count of bases not matched to a gene: 10. The CDR3 contains 15 residues. Germline assignment: CDR1 SNHLY and CDR2 FYNNEI. Notes on the study in general: Across the CD4 and CD8 compartments, a small share of clonotypes was present in both.

TCRdb called the 5' RACE reads again in MiXCR, with one record for every CDR3 protein. The sample records more than 350,000 distinct CDR3 sequences, approximately 10% being singletons. This specimen was PBMCs, taken on the day of the first yellow fever vaccination. The sequence was collected from a man between 18 and 35 years old who received the YFV17D yellow fever vaccine. The chain couples TRBV2 to TRBJ2-3; 9 bases are a match to TRBD2. This CDR3 reads CASSQLRGGWDTQYF. As DNA, the CDR3 is TGTGCCAGCAGCCAACTGCGGGGGGGCTGGGATACGCAGTATTTT.